This entry features one T cell receptor beta chain sequence. This specimen comes from a study of blood T cells in healthy people across ages. Through a sample-barcoded 5' primer and a J-beta primer mix, a second PCR was run for about 6 to 12 cycles. TCRdb redid the calling of the 5' RACE reads with MiXCR, one entry per CDR3 protein. The sample lists 800,000 or so distinct CDR3 sequences; about 25% were seen once. The CDR3 contains 13 residues. Germline CDR1 SQVTM, CDR2 ANQGSEA. The same specimen was also included in a second study, on T cells of mothers and their children.

This rearrangement joins TRBV29-1 to TRBJ2-5; D is uncertain. The J call may be mistaken, given a closer DNA end match to TRBJ2-7. The sequenced sample consisted of blood. This TCR was sampled from a boy younger than 18 in good health. The CDR3 loop is CSVEDRIAYEQYF. CDR3 DNA sequence: TGCAGCGTTGAGGATAGGATTGCCTACGAGCAGTACTTC.